Listed below are T cell receptor beta chains from one sample, sequenced in a study of T-cell reconstitution after alpha-beta-depleted transplantation in children. TCRdb fed the PCR reads into MiXCR, producing one record per CDR3 protein. The data show some 87,000 distinct CDR3 sequences, with less than 20% seen just once and about 20% held by the top ten. The sample was PBMCs, mostly from graft donor cells, taken 180 days after TCRalphabeta/CD19-depleted stem cell transplant. These receptor sequences come from a male patient between 2 and 10 years old who had a stem cell transplant for acute lymphoblastic leukemia, so the T cells may come from the graft donor. CDR3s include the opening cysteine and the closing phenylalanine or tryptophan. The order of the fields is clone size, J gene, D gene, V gene, CDR3 DNA, CDR3 protein. D genes are given only for firm matches. Clone size is not always given. Where it is, it says once, few, many or a class for expanded clones.

clone_size: few
j_call: TRBJ2-2
d_call: TRBD1
v_call: TRBV6-5
cdr3_nt: TGTGCCAGCAGTTACCGGGACAGGGGAACCGGGGAGCTGTTTTTT
cdr3_aa: CASSYRDRGTGELFF

clone_size: once
j_call: TRBJ2-6
d_call: .
v_call: TRBV12-3/TRBV12-4
cdr3_nt: TGTGCCAGCAGTTCCCCCTTACAGGAAAAATCAGACTCTGGGGCCAACGTCCTGACTTTC
cdr3_aa: CASSSPLQEKSDSGANVLTF

clone_size: many
j_call: TRBJ2-7
d_call: TRBD1
v_call: TRBV6-1
cdr3_nt: TGTGCCAGCAGGGGCAACCGGGACAGGGCCTACGAGCAGTACTTC
cdr3_aa: CASRGNRDRAYEQYF

clone_size: .
j_call: TRBJ2-5
d_call: .
v_call: TRBV7-8
cdr3_nt: TGTGCCAGCAGCTTCGCAGGGGTCGAGACCCAGTACTTC
cdr3_aa: CASSFAGVETQYF

clone_size: few
j_call: TRBJ1-2
d_call: TRBD1
v_call: TRBV5-6
cdr3_nt: TGTGCCAGCAGCTTACAGGGGGCGGATATACGACGGGAATTCTACACCTTC
cdr3_aa: CASSLQGADIRREFYTF

clone_size: .
j_call: TRBJ1-5
d_call: .
v_call: TRBV4-1
cdr3_nt: TGCGCCAGCAGCCAAGAAGGTGACGGTCAGCCCCAGCATTTT
cdr3_aa: CASSQEGDGQPQHF

clone_size: few
j_call: TRBJ2-6
d_call: TRBD1
v_call: TRBV30
cdr3_nt: TGTGCCTGGAATGACAGGGGTTTAGGGGCCAACGTCCTGACTTTC
cdr3_aa: CAWNDRGLGANVLTF

clone_size: .
j_call: TRBJ1-6
d_call: .
v_call: TRBV13
cdr3_nt: TGTGCCAGCAGCTTCGGCCAGTTGAATGTATGTAATTCACCCCTCCATTTT
cdr3_aa: CASSFGQLNVCNSPLHF

clone_size: few
j_call: TRBJ2-3
d_call: .
v_call: TRBV4-3
cdr3_nt: TGCGCCAGCAGCCAAGTCGGCAGACTAGATACGCAGTATTTT
cdr3_aa: CASSQVGRLDTQYF

clone_size: few
j_call: TRBJ1-1
d_call: .
v_call: TRBV7-9
cdr3_nt: TGTGCCAGCAGCCAGGTCGCGGGGACTGAAGCTTTCTTT
cdr3_aa: CASSQVAGTEAFF

clone_size: .
j_call: TRBJ2-7
d_call: .
v_call: TRBV29-1
cdr3_nt: TGCAGCGTTGACGGGACGGGCTACGAGCAGTACTTC
cdr3_aa: CSVDGTGYEQYF

clone_size: .
j_call: TRBJ1-1
d_call: .
v_call: TRBV18
cdr3_nt: TGTGCCAGCTCACCGTCAGCACGGGGAGGCATCACTGAAGCTTTCTTT
cdr3_aa: CASSPSARGGITEAFF

clone_size: few
j_call: TRBJ2-7
d_call: TRBD1
v_call: TRBV10-3
cdr3_nt: TGTGCCGGCGGGACAGGGGGAGTGGGCCAGCAGTACTTC
cdr3_aa: CAGGTGGVGQQYF

clone_size: many
j_call: TRBJ1-1
d_call: .
v_call: TRBV9
cdr3_nt: TGTGCCAGCAGCGTAGGGGGGCCACCAATGAACACTGAAGCTTTCTTT
cdr3_aa: CASSVGGPPMNTEAFF

clone_size: .
j_call: TRBJ2-3
d_call: TRBD1
v_call: TRBV19
cdr3_nt: TGTGCCAGTAGTCCCAGGACAGGGAAGGCAGATACGCAGTATTTT
cdr3_aa: CASSPRTGKADTQYF

clone_size: few
j_call: TRBJ2-1
d_call: TRBD2
v_call: TRBV28
cdr3_nt: TGTGCCAGCAGTTCGGGGGCTAGCGGGGGGCGAGGTGAGCAGTTCTTC
cdr3_aa: CASSSGASGGRGEQFF

clone_size: many
j_call: TRBJ2-2
d_call: TRBD2
v_call: TRBV15
cdr3_nt: TGTGCCACCAGCAGAGGGTCCCTACTAGCGGCGAACACCGGGGAGCTGTTTTTT
cdr3_aa: CATSRGSLLAANTGELFF

clone_size: few
j_call: TRBJ2-3
d_call: TRBD2
v_call: TRBV20-1
cdr3_nt: TGCAGTGCCACCAGCGGGGGGGCCCCAGATACGCAGTATTTT
cdr3_aa: CSATSGGAPDTQYF

clone_size: few
j_call: TRBJ1-1
d_call: .
v_call: TRBV7-2
cdr3_nt: TGTGCCAGCAGCTTTCCCCTGGGCGGGAGGAACACTGAAGCTTTCTTT
cdr3_aa: CASSFPLGGRNTEAFF

clone_size: few
j_call: TRBJ2-6
d_call: .
v_call: TRBV19
cdr3_nt: TGTGCCAGTACCCCAAAGGGGGGCTCTGGGGCCAACGTCCTGACTTTC
cdr3_aa: CASTPKGGSGANVLTF

clone_size: .
j_call: TRBJ1-1
d_call: .
v_call: TRBV18
cdr3_nt: TGTGCCAGCTCACCAACAGAGAACACTGAAGCTTTCTTT
cdr3_aa: CASSPTENTEAFF

clone_size: few
j_call: TRBJ2-5
d_call: TRBD2
v_call: TRBV7-2
cdr3_nt: TGTGCCAGCAGCTTAGGGCTAGCGGGGCTAGAGACCCAGTACTTC
cdr3_aa: CASSLGLAGLETQYF

clone_size: .
j_call: TRBJ1-5
d_call: TRBD1
v_call: TRBV11-2
cdr3_nt: TGTGCCAGCAGCAACCGGCCCCCAGGGGGAGTTTGGCAGCCCCAGCATTTT
cdr3_aa: CASSNRPPGGVWQPQHF

clone_size: .
j_call: TRBJ2-5
d_call: TRBD1
v_call: TRBV7-8
cdr3_nt: TGTGCCAGCAGCTTCCCCCGCGGGGACAGGCGGATTGGGCAAGAGACCCAGTACTTC
cdr3_aa: CASSFPRGDRRIGQETQYF

clone_size: few
j_call: TRBJ1-6
d_call: TRBD1
v_call: TRBV5-5
cdr3_nt: TGTGCCAGCAGCCAGACAGGGGATTCACCCCTCCACTTT
cdr3_aa: CASSQTGDSPLHF

clone_size: .
j_call: TRBJ2-5
d_call: .
v_call: TRBV20-1
cdr3_nt: TGCAGTGCTAGAGTCGGGGGCGAGGAGACCCAGTACTTC
cdr3_aa: CSARVGGEETQYF

clone_size: .
j_call: TRBJ1-3
d_call: .
v_call: TRBV7-9
cdr3_nt: TGTGCCAGCAGCGATAGCCCGGTTTCTGGAAACACCATATATTTT
cdr3_aa: CASSDSPVSGNTIYF

clone_size: many
j_call: TRBJ2-1
d_call: .
v_call: TRBV24-1
cdr3_nt: TGTGCCACCAGTGATTGGGCATCCCGGCAAAATGAGCAGTTCTTC
cdr3_aa: CATSDWASRQNEQFF

clone_size: .
j_call: TRBJ2-5
d_call: .
v_call: TRBV7-2
cdr3_nt: TGTGCCAGCAGCTTAAATGCGTTTGAGACCCAGTACTTC
cdr3_aa: CASSLNAFETQYF

clone_size: few
j_call: TRBJ1-5
d_call: TRBD1
v_call: TRBV20-1
cdr3_nt: TGCAGTGCTAGAGGACAGGGGATTGATCAGCCCCAGCATTTT
cdr3_aa: CSARGQGIDQPQHF

clone_size: few
j_call: TRBJ2-1
d_call: .
v_call: TRBV27
cdr3_nt: TGTGCCAGCAGTAGGGGCTGGGGGCCCTACAATGAGCAGTTCTTC
cdr3_aa: CASSRGWGPYNEQFF

clone_size: many
j_call: TRBJ1-1
d_call: TRBD1
v_call: TRBV7-6
cdr3_nt: TGTGCCAGCAGCTTAGCGGGACAGGGGGTAGGGAACTCTGAAGCTTTCTTT
cdr3_aa: CASSLAGQGVGNSEAFF

clone_size: few
j_call: TRBJ2-2
d_call: TRBD2
v_call: TRBV5-1
cdr3_nt: TGCGCCAGCAGCTTACCTACCGGGACTAGTGGGGCCGGGGAGCTGTTTTTT
cdr3_aa: CASSLPTGTSGAGELFF

clone_size: many
j_call: TRBJ2-7
d_call: .
v_call: TRBV6-1
cdr3_nt: TGTGCCAGCAGTGTCCGGGCCCGCGGCTACGAGCAGTACTTC
cdr3_aa: CASSVRARGYEQYF

clone_size: few
j_call: TRBJ2-7
d_call: .
v_call: TRBV7-9
cdr3_nt: TGTGCCAGCAGTCCGGCAGGGGCCGGCGAGCAGTACTTC
cdr3_aa: CASSPAGAGEQYF

clone_size: few
j_call: TRBJ2-1
d_call: .
v_call: TRBV10-2
cdr3_nt: TGCGCCAGCAGTGTCCCTAGACAGGGACTCGATGAGCAGTTCTTC
cdr3_aa: CASSVPRQGLDEQFF

clone_size: few
j_call: TRBJ1-1
d_call: .
v_call: TRBV5-1
cdr3_nt: TGCGCCAGCAGCTTGTCGGGTCAGGGGAACACTGAAGCTTTCTTT
cdr3_aa: CASSLSGQGNTEAFF

clone_size: few
j_call: TRBJ2-7
d_call: .
v_call: TRBV20-1
cdr3_nt: TGCAGTGCTAGGCAAACAGGGCTCTCCTACGAGCAGTACTTC
cdr3_aa: CSARQTGLSYEQYF

clone_size: few
j_call: TRBJ2-7
d_call: .
v_call: TRBV15
cdr3_nt: TGTGCCACCAGCCCCTGGAGGGGCTACGAGCAGTACTTC
cdr3_aa: CATSPWRGYEQYF

clone_size: few
j_call: TRBJ1-4
d_call: .
v_call: TRBV7-9
cdr3_nt: TGTGCCAGCAGCTTACATAATGAAAAACTGTTTTTT
cdr3_aa: CASSLHNEKLFF

clone_size: few
j_call: TRBJ2-6
d_call: .
v_call: TRBV25-1
cdr3_nt: TGTGCCAGCAGCAGTTTATGGGGGGCCAACGTCCTGACTTTC
cdr3_aa: CASSSLWGANVLTF

clone_size: .
j_call: TRBJ2-5
d_call: .
v_call: TRBV10-3
cdr3_nt: TGTGCCATCAGTGAGGAGACCCAGTACTTC
cdr3_aa: CAISEETQYF

clone_size: few
j_call: TRBJ2-2
d_call: .
v_call: TRBV6-2/TRBV6-3
cdr3_nt: TGTGCCAGTGAAGGACTGGCGGCGAACACCGGGGAGCTGTTTTTT
cdr3_aa: CASEGLAANTGELFF

clone_size: few
j_call: TRBJ1-4
d_call: .
v_call: TRBV5-1
cdr3_nt: TGCGCCAGCCGAAATCCAGGGTCAACTAATGAAAAACTGTTTTTT
cdr3_aa: CASRNPGSTNEKLFF

clone_size: .
j_call: TRBJ2-7
d_call: TRBD1
v_call: TRBV5-4
cdr3_nt: TGTGCCAGCAGCTCCTGGGACAGCTACGAGCAGTACTTC
cdr3_aa: CASSSWDSYEQYF

clone_size: .
j_call: TRBJ2-7
d_call: .
v_call: TRBV12-3/TRBV12-4
cdr3_nt: TGTGCCAGCAGACATCCGGGGACCCGCGAGCAGTACTTC
cdr3_aa: CASRHPGTREQYF

clone_size: .
j_call: TRBJ2-1
d_call: .
v_call: TRBV14
cdr3_nt: TGTGCCAGTAGCCCTCGACCCGGGACTCAAGTCTACAATGAGCAGTTCTTC
cdr3_aa: CASSPRPGTQVYNEQFF

clone_size: many
j_call: TRBJ2-2
d_call: .
v_call: TRBV4-3
cdr3_nt: TGCGCCAGCAGCCAAGTGCCAGCTCGTAGTGCCGGGGAGCTGTTTTTT
cdr3_aa: CASSQVPARSAGELFF

clone_size: few
j_call: TRBJ2-7
d_call: TRBD1
v_call: TRBV7-2
cdr3_nt: TGTGCCAGCAGCTTAGATTGGGACAGGGCGGCCGAGCAGTACTTC
cdr3_aa: CASSLDWDRAAEQYF

clone_size: .
j_call: TRBJ1-2
d_call: .
v_call: TRBV11-2
cdr3_nt: TGTGCCAGCAGCTTAGAGGTGGGAATAATACCAGGGAACTATGGCTACACCTTC
cdr3_aa: CASSLEVGIIPGNYGYTF

clone_size: .
j_call: TRBJ2-7
d_call: .
v_call: TRBV20-1
cdr3_nt: TGCAGTGCTGGGAAGGACAGCTCCTACGAGCAGTACTTC
cdr3_aa: CSAGKDSSYEQYF